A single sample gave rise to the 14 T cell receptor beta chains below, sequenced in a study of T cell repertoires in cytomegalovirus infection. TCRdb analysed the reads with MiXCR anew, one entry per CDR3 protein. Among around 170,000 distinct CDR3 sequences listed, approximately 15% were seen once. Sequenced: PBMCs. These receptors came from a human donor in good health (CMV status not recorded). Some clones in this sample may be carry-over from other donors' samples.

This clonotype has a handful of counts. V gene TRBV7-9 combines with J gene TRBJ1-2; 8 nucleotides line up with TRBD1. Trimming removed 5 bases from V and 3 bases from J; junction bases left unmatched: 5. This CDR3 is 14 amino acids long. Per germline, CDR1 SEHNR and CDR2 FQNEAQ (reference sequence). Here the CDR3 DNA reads TGTGCCAGCAGCCCGGCAGGGGGCTACTATGGCTACACCTTC. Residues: CASSPAGGYYGYTF.

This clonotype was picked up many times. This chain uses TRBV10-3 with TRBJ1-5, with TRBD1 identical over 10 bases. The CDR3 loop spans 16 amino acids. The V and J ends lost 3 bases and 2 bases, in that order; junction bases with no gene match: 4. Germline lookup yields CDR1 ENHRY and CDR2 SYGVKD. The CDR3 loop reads CAISDRDRGGNQPQHF. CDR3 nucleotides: TGTGCCATCAGTGACAGGGACAGGGGAGGCAATCAGCCCCAGCATTTT.

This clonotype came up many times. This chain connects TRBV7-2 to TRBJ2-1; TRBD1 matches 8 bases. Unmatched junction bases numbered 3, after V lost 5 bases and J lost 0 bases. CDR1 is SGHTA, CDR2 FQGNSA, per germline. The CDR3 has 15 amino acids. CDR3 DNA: TGTGCCAGCAGCCCTGACAGGGGCTCCTACAATGAGCAGTTCTTC. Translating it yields CASSPDRGSYNEQFF.

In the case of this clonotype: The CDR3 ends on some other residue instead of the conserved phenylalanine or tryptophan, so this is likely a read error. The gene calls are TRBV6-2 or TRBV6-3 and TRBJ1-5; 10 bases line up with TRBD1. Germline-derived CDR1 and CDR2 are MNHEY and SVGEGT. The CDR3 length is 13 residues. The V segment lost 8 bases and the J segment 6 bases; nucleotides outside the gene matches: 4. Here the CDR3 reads CASGGQGFQPQHS. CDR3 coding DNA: TGTGCCAGCGGGGGACAGGGGTTTCAGCCCCAGCATTCT.

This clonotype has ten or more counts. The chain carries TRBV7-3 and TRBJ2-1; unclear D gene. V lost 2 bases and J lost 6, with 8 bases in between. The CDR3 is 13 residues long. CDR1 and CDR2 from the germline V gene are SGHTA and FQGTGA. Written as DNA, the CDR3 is TGTGCCAGCAGCTTAGGGCCGATCAATGAGCAGTTCTTC. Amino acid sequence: CASSLGPINEQFF.

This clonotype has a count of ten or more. CDR3 region: CASRPRPNTGELFF. The DNA of the CDR3 is TGTGCCAGTAGGCCCAGGCCGAACACCGGGGAGCTGTTTTTT. This chain connects TRBV19 to TRBJ2-2, with unresolved D. In germline, CDR1 is LNHDA, CDR2 SQIVND (reference sequence). This CDR3 is 14 amino acids long. V was cut by 6 bases and J by 0 bases, with 8 bases left in between.

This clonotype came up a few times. This CDR3 is CASSLGRYYGYTF. The CDR3 region has the DNA TGTGCCAGCAGCCTGGGACGGTACTATGGCTACACCTTC. The gene calls are TRBV7-2 and TRBJ1-2, with D possibly being TRBD1 (5 bases). The V end was cut by 5 bases, the J end by 3 bases, with 10 bases between. Per the germline V gene, CDR1 is SGHTA and CDR2 is FQGNSA. The CDR3 runs to 13 residues.

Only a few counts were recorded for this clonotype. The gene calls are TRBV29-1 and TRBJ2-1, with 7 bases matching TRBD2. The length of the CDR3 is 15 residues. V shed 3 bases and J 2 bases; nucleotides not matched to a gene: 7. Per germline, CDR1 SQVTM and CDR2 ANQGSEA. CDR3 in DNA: TGCAGCGTTGATCCCGGGCTAGCGGCCTACAATGAGCAGTTCTTC. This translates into CSVDPGLAAYNEQFF.

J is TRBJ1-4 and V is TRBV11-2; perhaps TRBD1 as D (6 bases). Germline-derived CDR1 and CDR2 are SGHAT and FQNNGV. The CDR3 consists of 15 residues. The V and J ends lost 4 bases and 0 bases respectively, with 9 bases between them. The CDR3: CASSSRGPTNEKLFF. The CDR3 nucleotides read TGTGCCAGCAGCTCCAGGGGCCCAACTAATGAAAAACTGTTTTTT. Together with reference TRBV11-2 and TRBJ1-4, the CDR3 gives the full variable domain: EAGVAQSPRYKIIEKRQSVAFWCNPISGHATLYWYQQILGQGPKLLIQFQNNGVVDDSQLPKDRFSAERLKGVDSTLKIQPAKLEDSAVYLCASSSRGPTNEKLFFGSGTQLSVL.

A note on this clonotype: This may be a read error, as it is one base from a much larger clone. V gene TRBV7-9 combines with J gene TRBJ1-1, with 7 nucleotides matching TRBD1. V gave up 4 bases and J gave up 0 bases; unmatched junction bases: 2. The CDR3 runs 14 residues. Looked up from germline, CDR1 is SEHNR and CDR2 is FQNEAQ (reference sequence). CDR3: CASSSTGMNTEAFF. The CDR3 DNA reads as TGTGCCAGCAGCTCGACAGGGATGAACACTGAAGCTTTCTTT.

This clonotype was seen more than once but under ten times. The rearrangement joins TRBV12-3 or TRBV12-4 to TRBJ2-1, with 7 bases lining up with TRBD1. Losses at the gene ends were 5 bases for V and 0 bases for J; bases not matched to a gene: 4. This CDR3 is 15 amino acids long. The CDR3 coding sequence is TGTGCCAGCAGTAGGGGACAGAGCTCCTACAATGAGCAGTTCTTC. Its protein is CASSRGQSSYNEQFF.

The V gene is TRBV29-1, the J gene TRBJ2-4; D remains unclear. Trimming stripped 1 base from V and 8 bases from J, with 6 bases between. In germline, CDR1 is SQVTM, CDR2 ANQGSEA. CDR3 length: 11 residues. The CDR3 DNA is TGCAGCGTTGAAGGTCGAGACATTCAGTACTTC. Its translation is CSVEGRDIQYF.

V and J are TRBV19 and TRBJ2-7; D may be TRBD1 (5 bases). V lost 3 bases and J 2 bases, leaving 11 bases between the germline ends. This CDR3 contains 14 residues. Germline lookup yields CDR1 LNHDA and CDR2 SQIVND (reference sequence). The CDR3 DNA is TGTGCCAGTAGTATCTTCGGCAGGGCCTACGAGCAGTACTTC. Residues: CASSIFGRAYEQYF.

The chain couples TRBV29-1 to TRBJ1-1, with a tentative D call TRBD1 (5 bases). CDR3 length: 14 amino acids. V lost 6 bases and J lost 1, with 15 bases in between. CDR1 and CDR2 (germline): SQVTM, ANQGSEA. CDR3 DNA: TGCAGCGTCGGCAAATCCCAGGGGAACACTGAAGCTTTCTTT. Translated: CSVGKSQGNTEAFF.